Each of the 21 T cell receptor beta chains below was sequenced from the same sample in a study of memory CD4+ T cells and cytomegalovirus serostatus. Method: immunoSEQ multiplex PCR; TCRdb's copy keeps in-frame clones and lacks some. The repertoire consists of around 57,000 clones, with roughly 80% occurring once and the leading ten covering around 0.58%. The sort gate was single viable CD3+CD4+CD8-CD45RO+ cells for memory CD4+ T cells. Specimen: memory CD4+ T cells from blood. Receptor source: an adult in good health and CMV-seronegative. Some clones in this sample may be carry-over from other donors' samples.

The chain links TRBV18 to TRBJ1-5; 8 nucleotides agree with TRBD1. From germline, CDR1 is KGHSH and CDR2 LQKENI. The V gene end was trimmed by 4 bases and the J gene end by 1 base; junction bases not matched to a gene: 6. The CDR3 is 16 residues long. CDR3 coding DNA: TGTGCCAGCTCACGATGGACAGGGCCAAGCAATCAGCCCCAGCATTTT. Its translation: CASSRWTGPSNQPQHF.

This rearrangement joins TRBV30 to TRBJ2-3, with D tentatively TRBD2 (5 bases). The ends were cut back, 5 bases at V and 4 bases at J, with 13 bases in the middle. The CDR3 extends over 13 amino acids. CDR1 is GTSNPN, CDR2 SVGIG, per germline (reference sequence). In nucleotides, the CDR3 is TGTGCCTGGGGAGGAAAGGGAGCAGATACGCAGTATTTT. As protein: CAWGGKGADTQYF. Filled out from reference TRBV30 and TRBJ2-3, the complete variable domain reads SQTIHQWPATLVQPVGSPLSLECTVEGTSNPNLYWYRQAAGRGLQLLFYSVGIGQISSEVPQNLSASRPQDRQFILSSKKLLLSDSGFYLCAWGGKGADTQYFGPGTRLTVL.

The gene calls are TRBV30 and TRBJ2-3; possibly TRBD2 for D (5 bases). This CDR3 comprises 10 residues. V shed 2 bases and J shed 14 bases, with 11 bases lying between them. Germline CDR1 GTSNPN, CDR2 SVGIG (reference sequence). The CDR3, as DNA: TGTGCCTGGAGTACATGGAGGTGGTATTTT. This translates into CAWSTWRWYF.

CDR3 amino acids: CAWSAVRARTGGITEAFF. The DNA of the CDR3 is TGTGCCTGGAGTGCCGTAAGAGCTAGGACAGGGGGCATCACTGAAGCTTTCTTT. This chain connects TRBV30 to TRBJ1-1; 11 nucleotides match TRBD1. This CDR3 has 18 amino acids. V was pared by 1 base and J by 4 bases, with 14 bases of the junction left unmatched. Germline lookup yields CDR1 GTSNPN and CDR2 SVGIG (reference sequence).

V usage is TRBV10-3 and J usage is TRBJ1-5, with D possibly matching TRBD1 (5 bases). The CDR3 spans 13 residues. Deletions cut 8 bases from V and 0 bases from J, with 8 bases between. CDR1 ENHRY and CDR2 SYGVKD come from the germline V gene. CDR3 residues: CAIGTDSNQPQHF. CDR3 nucleotide sequence: TGTGCCATCGGGACGGATAGCAATCAGCCCCAGCATTTT.

This chain joins TRBV2 and TRBJ1-4, with 8 bases that match TRBD1. The CDR3 loop spans 16 amino acids. With V trimmed by 5 bases and J by 1 base, 6 bases remained unmatched. Germline CDR1 and CDR2: SNHLY and FYNNEI. CDR3 loop: CASSLTGVRTNEKLFF. In DNA form, the CDR3 reads TGTGCCAGCAGTTTGACAGGGGTGCGAACTAATGAAAAACTGTTTTTT.

This clone is termed medium-sized (0.01 to 0.1%). The J gene is TRBJ2-3, the V gene TRBV29-1; D uncertain. This CDR3 comprises 10 residues. Trimming took off 7 bases at V and 8 bases at J, with 10 bases between the two ends. From germline, CDR1 is SQVTM and CDR2 ANQGSEA. The CDR3: CSAAEGTQYF. In nucleotides, the CDR3 is TGCAGCGCCGCAGAAGGTACGCAGTATTTT.

This chain uses TRBV18 with TRBJ1-2; no definite D call. CDR3 length: 14 residues. V was shortened by 0 bases and J by 8 bases, with 13 bases between the two germline ends. Germline V gene data show CDR1 as KGHSH and CDR2 as LQKENI. DNA for the CDR3: TGTGCCAGCTCACCACCGAGCCGGATGAGGGGCTACACCTTC. Amino acid sequence: CASSPPSRMRGYTF. Combining the CDR3 with reference TRBV18 and TRBJ1-2 gives the whole variable domain NAGVMQNPRHLVRRRGQEARLRCSPMKGHSHVYWYRQLPEEGLKFMVYLQKENIIDESGMPKERFSAEFPKEGPSILRIQQVVRGDSAAYFCASSPPSRMRGYTFGSGTRLTVV.

The genes are TRBV7-2 and TRBJ1-5; 9 bases map to TRBD1. J gave up 3 bases and V 5 bases, and 14 bases lay outside the gene matches. CDR3 length: 18 amino acids. CDR1 and CDR2 (germline): SGHTA, FQGNSA. For the CDR3, the DNA is TGTGCCAGCAGCCCAAATCAACCCGGGACAGGGATCAATCAGCCCCAGCATTTT. Translated: CASSPNQPGTGINQPQHF.

This chain joins TRBV7-9 and TRBJ2-5, with 9 bases fitting TRBD1. Germline assignment: CDR1 SEHNR and CDR2 FQNEAQ (reference sequence). This CDR3 has 13 residues. V dropped 5 bases and J dropped 6; count of bases not matched to a gene: 4. The CDR3 loop reads CASSRDRVKTQYF. The CDR3 DNA sequence: TGTGCCAGCAGCCGGGACAGGGTAAAGACCCAGTACTTC.

The chain employs TRBV4-2 and TRBJ1-4; D is unresolved. The V gene's germline CDR1 is LGHNA and CDR2 YNFKEQ. This CDR3 has 16 residues. The V gene lost 0 bases and the J gene lost 8 bases, with 16 bases spanning the gap. CDR3 coding DNA: TGTGCCAGCAGCCAAGAAGCGGGTCTAAGTGAGGAAAAACTGTTTTTT. Its protein product is CASSQEAGLSEEKLFF.

The rearrangement uses TRBV2 and TRBJ2-5, with D possibly matching TRBD1 (6 bases). The germline V gene encodes CDR1 SNHLY and CDR2 FYNNEI. Between the trimmed V and J ends, which lost 6 bases and 5 bases, there was a span of 13 bases. The CDR3 has 13 amino acids. The CDR3 nucleotides are TGTGCCAGCAGCGCAGGGGCCGGGGAGACCCAGTACTTC. Protein sequence: CASSAGAGETQYF. Together with reference TRBV2 and TRBJ2-5, the CDR3 gives the full variable domain: EPEVTQTPSHQVTQMGQEVILRCVPISNHLYFYWYRQILGQKVEFLVSFYNNEISEKSEIFDDQFSVERPDGSNFTLKIRSTKLEDSAMYFCASSAGAGETQYFGPGTRLLVL.

This clone was detected once. This chain connects TRBV18 to TRBJ1-1, with no clear D. Germline CDR1 reads KGHSH; CDR2 reads LQKENI. Deletions cut 4 bases from V and 3 bases from J, with 15 bases between. The CDR3 covers 15 residues. The CDR3 DNA reads TGTGCCAGCTCACTCTCCGGGAATAGAGACACTGAAGCTTTCTTT. Amino acids: CASSLSGNRDTEAFF. Variable domain in full (rest from reference TRBV18 and TRBJ1-1): NAGVMQNPRHLVRRRGQEARLRCSPMKGHSHVYWYRQLPEEGLKFMVYLQKENIIDESGMPKERFSAEFPKEGPSILRIQQVVRGDSAAYFCASSLSGNRDTEAFFGQGTRLTVV.

The J gene is TRBJ2-7, the V gene TRBV7-9, with D uncertain. There are 13 residues in the CDR3. Germline assignment: CDR1 SEHNR and CDR2 FQNEAQ (reference sequence). V was cut by 2 bases and J by 3 bases, with 8 bases left in between. CDR3 residues: CASSLPDIYEQYF. The CDR3 DNA reads TGTGCCAGCAGCTTACCGGATATCTACGAGCAGTACTTC.

The rearrangement joins TRBV5-1 to TRBJ2-7, with 7 bases fitting TRBD1. V shed 5 bases, J shed 3 bases, and the junction held 14 bases outside the gene matches. The CDR3 covers 16 residues. Germline V gene lookup returns CDR1 SGHRS and CDR2 YFSETQ. The CDR3 DNA is TGCGCCAGCAGTTCGACTCGGGGACAGCCTTTCTACGAGCAGTACTTC. Protein: CASSSTRGQPFYEQYF. The full variable domain, rest sourced from reference TRBV5-1 and TRBJ2-7, is KAGVTQTPRYLIKTRGQQVTLSCSPISGHRSVSWYQQTPGQGLQFLFEYFSETQRNKGNFPGRFSGRQFSNSRSEMNVSTLELGDSALYLCASSSTRGQPFYEQYFGPGTRLTVT.

CDR3 nucleotides: TGTGCCAGTAGTATAGAAGGACTAGCGGGAGCGGATACGCAGTATTTT. This sequence encodes CASSIEGLAGADTQYF. This sequence joins TRBV19 and TRBJ2-3, with 13 bases fitting TRBD2. V was clipped by 0 bases and J by 6 bases; unmatched bases: 3. The CDR3 spans 16 residues. CDR1 and CDR2 (germline): LNHDA, SQIVND (reference sequence).

The chain has TRBV7-9 and TRBJ2-7; D is uncertain. V dropped 5 bases and J dropped 3 bases, with 8 bases sitting between them. The germline V gene has CDR1 SEHNR and CDR2 FQNEAQ (reference sequence). CDR3 length: 12 residues. The CDR3 here is CASSQLDYEQYF. CDR3 in DNA: TGTGCCAGCAGCCAACTGGACTACGAGCAGTACTTC.

Here the CDR3 reads CAWTPPSGRADTQYF. In nucleotides, the CDR3 is TGTGCCTGGACCCCCCCGAGCGGGAGAGCAGATACGCAGTATTTT. This chain uses TRBV30 with TRBJ2-3; TRBD2 matches at 8 bases. Losses at the gene ends were 4 bases for V and 4 bases for J; bases not matched to a gene: 10. CDR3 length: 15 residues. The germline CDR1 and CDR2 sequences are GTSNPN and SVGIG (reference sequence). The variable domain in full, with the rest retrieved from reference TRBV30 and TRBJ2-3, is SQTIHQWPATLVQPVGSPLSLECTVEGTSNPNLYWYRQAAGRGLQLLFYSVGIGQISSEVPQNLSASRPQDRQFILSSKKLLLSDSGFYLCAWTPPSGRADTQYFGPGTRLTVL.

This chain connects TRBV10-3 to TRBJ1-5, with D unresolved. Germline-derived CDR1 and CDR2 are ENHRY and SYGVKD. The CDR3 sequence is 14 residues long. The V end lost 8 bases, the J end lost 2 bases, and 13 bases lay between the germline ends. CDR3 sequence (DNA): TGTGCCATCTCCGAGGGCGAGGGCAATCAGCCCCAGCATTTT. Protein product: CAISEGEGNQPQHF.

The CDR3 sequence is CASTLGTGNQPQHF. The CDR3 DNA is TGTGCCAGTACCCTTGGGACAGGTAATCAGCCCCAGCATTTT. This chain uses TRBV19 with TRBJ1-5, with 8 bases fitting TRBD1. The CDR3 contains 14 residues. Losses at the gene ends were 7 bases for V and 4 bases for J; bases not matched to a gene: 6. Germline-derived CDR1 and CDR2 are LNHDA and SQIVND (reference sequence).

V is TRBV4-2 and J is TRBJ1-3; unclear D gene. The CDR3 runs 15 residues. V was shortened by 4 bases and J by 1 base, with 11 bases between the two germline ends. Germline CDR1 reads LGHNA; CDR2 reads YNFKEQ. The CDR3 reads CASSRRQESGNTIYF. CDR3 nucleotide sequence: TGTGCCAGCAGCCGAAGACAAGAGTCTGGAAACACCATATATTTT.